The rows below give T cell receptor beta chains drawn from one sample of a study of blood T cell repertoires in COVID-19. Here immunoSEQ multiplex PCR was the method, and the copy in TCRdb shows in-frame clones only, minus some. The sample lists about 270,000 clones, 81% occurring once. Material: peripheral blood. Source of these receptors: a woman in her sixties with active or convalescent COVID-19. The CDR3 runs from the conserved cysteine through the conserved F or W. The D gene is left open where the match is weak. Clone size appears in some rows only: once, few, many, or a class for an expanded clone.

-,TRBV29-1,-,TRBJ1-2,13,TGCAGCGTTAAGGACAGTCGCAACTATGGCTACACCTTC,CSVKDSRNYGYTF
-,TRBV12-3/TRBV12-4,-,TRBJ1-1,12,TGTGCCAGCATGGGGCATGGCACTGAAGCTTTCTTT,CASMGHGTEAFF
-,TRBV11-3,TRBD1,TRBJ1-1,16,TGTGCCAGCAGCTTAAACAGGGGGCCCATGAACACTGAAGCTTTCTTT,CASSLNRGPMNTEAFF
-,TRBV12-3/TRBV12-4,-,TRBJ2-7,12,TGTGCCAGCAGTCCACAGGGCTACGAGCAGTACTTC,CASSPQGYEQYF
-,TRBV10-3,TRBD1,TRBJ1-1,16,TGTGCCATCAGTGAGGGACAGGGCCCGATGAACACTGAAGCTTTCTTT,CAISEGQGPMNTEAFF
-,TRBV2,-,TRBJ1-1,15,TGTGCCAGCAGTGAACCAGGGGCCGAGAACACTGAAGCTTTCTTT,CASSEPGAENTEAFF
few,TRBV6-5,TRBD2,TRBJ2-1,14,TGTGCCAGCAGCGGGAGCGGGGGGGCCCATGAGCAGTTCTTC,CASSGSGGAHEQFF
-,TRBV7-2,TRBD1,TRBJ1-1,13,TGTGCCAGCAGCATGGACAGGGCCACTGAAGCTTTCTTT,CASSMDRATEAFF
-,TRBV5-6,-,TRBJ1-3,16,TGTGCCAGCAGCCACATCGACAGCCACTCTGGAAACACCATATATTTT,CASSHIDSHSGNTIYF
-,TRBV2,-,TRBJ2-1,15,TGTGCCAGCAAGCTCCGGAGCGGCTCCTACAATGAGCAGTTCTTC,CASKLRSGSYNEQFF
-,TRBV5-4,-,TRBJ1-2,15,TGTGCCAGCAGCTTGGAGGGGGGGTTGGACTATGGCTACACCTTC,CASSLEGGLDYGYTF
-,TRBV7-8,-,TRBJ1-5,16,TGTGCCAGCAGCTTAGATACAGCCATTGCCAATCAGCCCCAGCATTTT,CASSLDTAIANQPQHF
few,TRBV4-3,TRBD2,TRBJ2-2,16,TGCGCCAGCAGCCAAGTAGCGGGGTCGAACACCGGGGAGCTGTTTTTT,CASSQVAGSNTGELFF
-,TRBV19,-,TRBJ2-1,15,TGTGCCAGTAGGGCCGGAGGGAGCTCCTACAATGAGCAGTTCTTC,CASRAGGSSYNEQFF
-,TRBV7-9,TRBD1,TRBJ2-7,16,TGTGCCAGCAGCAGCACTTCCGGGACAGTCGACTACGAGCAGTACTTC,CASSSTSGTVDYEQYF
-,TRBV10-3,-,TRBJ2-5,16,TGTGCCATCAGTGAGTCGAGGCTGGGCGGGCAAGAGACCCAGTACTTC,CAISESRLGGQETQYF
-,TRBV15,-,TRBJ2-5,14,TGTGCCACCAGCTTGCGGGCCACTCGAGGGACCCAGTACTTC,CATSLRATRGTQYF
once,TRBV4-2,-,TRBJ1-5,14,TGTGCCAGCAGCCAAGATTCTTTCCTCCAGCCCCAGCATTTT,CASSQDSFLQPQHF
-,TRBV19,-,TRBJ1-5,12,TGTGCCAGTAGTATCCGGGGGCAGCCCCAGCATTTT,CASSIRGQPQHF
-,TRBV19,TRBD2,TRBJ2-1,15,TGTGCCAGTTCTGAGCGGGGGGGAAGGAACAATGAGCAGTTCTTC,CASSERGGRNNEQFF
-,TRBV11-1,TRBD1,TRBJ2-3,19,TGTGCCAGCAGCTTAGCCACGTCACACAGGGGTTCCTTCACAGATACGCAGTATTTT,CASSLATSHRGSFTDTQYF
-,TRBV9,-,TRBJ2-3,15,TGTGCCAGCAGCGCGTGGGGGGTTAGCACAGATACGCAGTATTTT,CASSAWGVSTDTQYF
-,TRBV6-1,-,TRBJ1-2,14,TGTGCCAGCAGTGAATTAGGGTTCAGGGATGGCTACACCTTC,CASSELGFRDGYTF
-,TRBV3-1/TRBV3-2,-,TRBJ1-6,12,TGTGCCAGCAGCCCCTCAGGGCCACCCCTCCACTTT,CASSPSGPPLHF
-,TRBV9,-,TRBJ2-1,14,TGTGCCAGCAGCGTAGTCACGGAGTACAATGAGCAGTTCTTC,CASSVVTEYNEQFF
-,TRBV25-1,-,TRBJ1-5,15,TGTGCCAGCAGTGGGGCGCAGGGTAGCAATCAGCCCCAGCATTTT,CASSGAQGSNQPQHF
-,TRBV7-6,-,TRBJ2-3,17,TGTGCCAGCAGCTTAAGGGGCTCCTGGGCCCGCACAGATACGCAGTATTTT,CASSLRGSWARTDTQYF
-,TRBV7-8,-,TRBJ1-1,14,TGTGCCAGCAGCTTAATTCCAGGCAACACTGAAGCTTTCTTT,CASSLIPGNTEAFF
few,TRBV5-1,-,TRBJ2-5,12,TGCGCCAGCAGCCAAACAAGAGAGACCCAGTACTTC,CASSQTRETQYF
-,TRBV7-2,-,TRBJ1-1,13,TGTGCCAGCAGCTTAGCAACGCAGACTGAAGCTTTCTTT,CASSLATQTEAFF
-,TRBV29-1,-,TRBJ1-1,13,TGCAGCGTTGAAGATGGGGAGACAGGAGAAGCTTTCTTT,CSVEDGETGEAFF
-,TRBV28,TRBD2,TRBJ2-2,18,TGTGCCAGCAGTTTTCCCCCCCCCGGGGGGGCGAACACCGGGGAGCTGTTTTTT,CASSFPPPGGANTGELFF
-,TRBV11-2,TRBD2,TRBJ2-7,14,TGTGCCAGCAGCAAGGGGAGGGTAGCGTACGAGCAGTACTTC,CASSKGRVAYEQYF
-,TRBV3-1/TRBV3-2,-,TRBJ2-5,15,TGTGCCAGCAGCCAATTTTCGCAGGTACAAGAGACCCAGTACTTC,CASSQFSQVQETQYF
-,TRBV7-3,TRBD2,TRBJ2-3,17,TGTGCCAGCAGCTTAAACGTTCCTACTAGCGGCTTAGATACGCAGTATTTT,CASSLNVPTSGLDTQYF
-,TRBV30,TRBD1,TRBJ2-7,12,TGTGCCTGGAGCGAGACAGGGGGCAAGCAGTACTTC,CAWSETGGKQYF
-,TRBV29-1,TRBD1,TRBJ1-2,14,TGCAGCGTTGAAGGTCGACAGGGGGCAGGTGGCTACACCTTC,CSVEGRQGAGGYTF
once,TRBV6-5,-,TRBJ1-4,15,TGTGCCAGCAGTTACTCGAGAGGCCCTAATGAAAAACTGTTTTTT,CASSYSRGPNEKLFF
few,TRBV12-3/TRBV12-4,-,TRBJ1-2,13,TGTGCCAGCAGTTTCTTAGTTGTACCGAGTATTACCTTC,CASSFLVVPSITF
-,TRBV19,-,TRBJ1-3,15,TGTGCCAGTAGTGGGCAGGGTTCTTCTGGAAACACCATATATTTT,CASSGQGSSGNTIYF
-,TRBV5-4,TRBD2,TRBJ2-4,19,TGTGCCAGCAGCTCCCCCTCGACTAGCGGGGTGCTAGCCAAAAACATTCAGTACTTC,CASSSPSTSGVLAKNIQYF
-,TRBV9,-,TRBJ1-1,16,TGTGCCAGCAGCGTAGCCGGAGATTGGAGCGGCACTGAAGCTTTCTTT,CASSVAGDWSGTEAFF
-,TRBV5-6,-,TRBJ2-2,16,TGTGCCAGCAGCTTGCAAGGGGTGAGGTACACCGGGGAGCTGTTTTTT,CASSLQGVRYTGELFF
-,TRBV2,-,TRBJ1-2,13,TGTGCCAGCAAATTTTCCGTCGGGGGTGGCTACACCTTC,CASKFSVGGGYTF
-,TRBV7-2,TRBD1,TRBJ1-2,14,TGTGCCAGCAGCTTCGGGACAGGGGTTGGAGGCTACACCTTC,CASSFGTGVGGYTF
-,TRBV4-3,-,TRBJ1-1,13,TGCGCCAGCAGCCCAAGCATTAACACTGAAGCTTTCTTT,CASSPSINTEAFF
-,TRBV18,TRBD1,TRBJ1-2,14,TGTGCCAGCTCACCGGACAGGGCCCACTATGGCTACACCTTC,CASSPDRAHYGYTF
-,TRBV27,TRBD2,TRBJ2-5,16,TGTGCCAGCCCCACCGACGGGGCGGGGGTTCCGGAGACCCAGTACTTC,CASPTDGAGVPETQYF
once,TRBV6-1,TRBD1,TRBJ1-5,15,TGTGCCAGCAGTGATTTGGCGACAGGGAATCAGCCCCAGCATTTT,CASSDLATGNQPQHF
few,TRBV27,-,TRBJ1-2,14,TGTGCCAGCAGTAAGGTTCCGGGAAGCTATGGCTACACCTTC,CASSKVPGSYGYTF
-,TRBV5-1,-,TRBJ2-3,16,TGCGCCAGCAGCTTGACAGGCTCTTCTAGCACAGATACGCAGTATTTT,CASSLTGSSSTDTQYF
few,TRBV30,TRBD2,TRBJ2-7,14,TGTGCCTGCCCTGGGACTAGCGGGGGACCCGAGCAGTACTTC,CACPGTSGGPEQYF